This T cell receptor (beta chain) was sequenced for a study of identical twins. Points from the study as a whole: Abundant beta clonotypes from cord blood bore fewer insertions; memory repertoires lacked this pattern. Twin pairs' shared out-of-frame alpha sequences were enriched in low generation probability.

A universal primer binding site was introduced by template switching. The final cDNA contained unique molecular identifiers. TCRdb re-called the 5' RACE reads through MiXCR, storing one row per CDR3 protein. This table holds about 240,000 distinct CDR3 sequences, 7.5% found once. This CDR3 has 18 amino acids. Per the germline V gene, CDR1 is SQVTM and CDR2 is ANQGSEA. Trimming cost V 4 bases and J 3 bases; bases outside gene matches: 17. This clonotype was seen a few times. Its target is unknown. This sample was shared with a second study, whose subject was yellow fever vaccine responses in identical twins.

The sequencing input was CD8+ T cells sorted from blood. The chain joins TRBV29-1 to TRBJ2-7; 11 bases match TRBD2. The clonotype comes from a woman under 30 in good health. The CDR3 loop is CSVGGRRTTGTSGYEQYF. For the CDR3, the DNA is TGCAGCGTTGGCGGCCGGAGGACAACCGGGACTAGCGGCTACGAGCAGTACTTC.